The 6 T cell receptor beta chains in this list originate from one sample, sequenced in a study of cytomegalovirus exposure and HLA in healthy donors. This table comes from immunoSEQ multiplex PCR, and its TCRdb copy is limited to in-frame clones, with some not included. The sample records about 44,000 clones, approximately 94% being singletons. Sequenced: PBMCs. These receptors were taken from a woman younger than 35 in good health and CMV-seronegative.

V is TRBV2 and J is TRBJ1-2; the D gene is possibly TRBD1 (5 bases). V lost 1 base and J 7 bases, leaving 13 bases between the germline ends. Germline V lookup: CDR1 SNHLY, CDR2 FYNNEI. This CDR3 region has 14 residues. The CDR3 DNA reads as TGTGCCAGCAGTGAAGAGTTGCGGGGGTTTGGCTACACCTTC. It codes for CASSEELRGFGYTF.

The gene calls are TRBV5-4 and TRBJ2-3; no clear D. The CDR3 is 12 amino acids. Germline CDR1 is SGHNT and CDR2 is YYREEE (reference sequence). Trimming removed 3 bases at V and 0 bases at J, with 2 bases between. This chain's CDR3 is CASSSSTDTQYF. The CDR3 nucleotides are TGTGCCAGCAGCTCAAGCACAGATACGCAGTATTTT.

V is TRBV6-1 and J is TRBJ2-7; TRBD1 matches at 7 bases. V shed 4 bases and J 2 bases; nucleotides not matched to a gene: 8. Germline V gene sequence: CDR1 MNHNS, CDR2 SASEGT. The CDR3 has 15 amino acids. The CDR3 loop is CASSGTGLVTYEQYF. The CDR3 DNA reads TGTGCCAGCAGTGGGACAGGCCTAGTAACCTACGAGCAGTACTTC.

The J gene is TRBJ2-7, the V gene TRBV7-8, with TRBD1 matching 7 bases. The germline CDR1 and CDR2 sequences are SGHVS and FQNEAQ. V dropped 4 bases and J dropped 0; count of bases not matched to a gene: 12. The CDR3 sequence is 17 residues long. For the CDR3, the DNA is TGTGCCAGCAGCTCATCTGGGCGTGACAGGGACTCCTACGAGCAGTACTTC. Its translation is CASSSSGRDRDSYEQYF.

The V and J genes are TRBV7-8 and TRBJ1-1; 7 bases match TRBD1. The germline V gene encodes CDR1 SGHVS and CDR2 FQNEAQ. The CDR3 totals 21 residues. The J segment lost 0 bases and the V segment lost 1 base, leaving 20 bases of the junction unmatched. The CDR3 DNA is TGTGCCAGCAGCTTAGAAGACCGGGACAGACTCCCTGAGGGATTGAACACTGAAGCTTTCTTT. Translating gives CASSLEDRDRLPEGLNTEAFF.

The CDR3 is CASSPIEGAIPYNEQFF. For the CDR3, the DNA is TGTGCCAGCTCACCAATTGAAGGGGCGATCCCCTACAATGAGCAGTTCTTC. The V call is TRBV18, the J call TRBJ2-1; tentatively, D is TRBD1 (5 bases). CDR3 length: 17 residues. V lost 2 bases and J 2 bases, leaving 16 bases between the germline ends. Germline V gives CDR1 KGHSH, CDR2 LQKENI.